A selection of T cell receptor beta chains follows, all from one sample in a study of blood T cell repertoires in COVID-19. Only in-frame clones appear in the TCRdb table, and some are missing; sequencing was by immunoSEQ multiplex PCR. The sample carries about 180,000 clones, 82% recorded once. Source material: peripheral blood. These receptors all come from an elderly woman with active or convalescent COVID-19. Each CDR3 is given with its conserved first and last residue. D genes are given only for firm matches. Expanded clones are given a class, and other clones once, few, many or no size at all.

.	TRBV5-1	.	TRBJ2-1	CASSLVTGTLSEQFF	TGCGCCAGCAGCTTGGTGACAGGGACTTTGAGTGAGCAGTTCTTC
TRBD2	TRBV6-5	.	TRBJ2-5	CASRTSGSYQETQYF	TGTGCCAGCCGAACTAGCGGGAGTTACCAAGAGACCCAGTACTTC
.	TRBV2	.	TRBJ1-1	CASRGSLTEAFF	TGTGCCAGTCGAGGGTCCCTCACTGAAGCTTTCTTT
TRBD2	TRBV11-2	once	TRBJ2-1	CASSQSRAGGSNEQFF	TGTGCCAGCAGCCAATCAAGAGCGGGAGGGAGTAATGAGCAGTTCTTC
.	TRBV3-1/TRBV3-2	.	TRBJ2-1	CASSQISGEQFF	TGTGCCAGCAGCCAAATCTCGGGTGAGCAGTTCTTC
.	TRBV4-1	.	TRBJ2-7	CASSQDQVRDISYEQYF	TGCGCCAGCAGCCAAGATCAGGTCCGAGACATCTCCTACGAGCAGTACTTC
TRBD2	TRBV28	.	TRBJ2-2	CASSSPGTTYTGELFF	TGTGCCAGCAGTTCCCCAGGGACTACTTACACCGGGGAGCTGTTTTTT
TRBD1	TRBV19	.	TRBJ2-1	CASSTITGVDEQFF	TGTGCCAGTAGTACCATCACAGGGGTGGATGAGCAGTTCTTC
.	TRBV29-1	.	TRBJ2-4	CSVSPVRSLAKNIQYF	TGCAGCGTCTCCCCAGTCAGATCGCTAGCCAAAAACATTCAGTACTTC
.	TRBV5-1	.	TRBJ2-7	CASTDGAYEQYF	TGCGCCAGCACCGACGGGGCCTACGAGCAGTACTTC
.	TRBV6-5	.	TRBJ2-7	CASRVDGSMEYEQYF	TGTGCCAGCAGAGTAGACGGATCTATGGAGTACGAGCAGTACTTC
TRBD2	TRBV15	.	TRBJ2-3	CATGVEGGSTDTQYF	TGTGCCACCGGGGTGGAGGGAGGGAGCACAGATACGCAGTATTTT
.	TRBV4-1	.	TRBJ1-1	CASSLWRNTEAFF	TGCGCCAGCAGCCTATGGAGGAACACTGAAGCTTTCTTT
.	TRBV18	.	TRBJ2-3	CASSFHRGGLTDTQYF	TGTGCCAGCTCATTCCACAGGGGGGGGCTCACAGATACGCAGTATTTT
.	TRBV20-1	.	TRBJ1-5	CSASSRDNYQPQHF	TGCAGTGCTAGTAGCAGAGACAATTATCAGCCCCAGCATTTT
.	TRBV4-1	.	TRBJ1-2	CASSQEPGVNYGYTF	TGCGCCAGCAGCCAAGAACCAGGGGTTAACTATGGCTACACCTTC
.	TRBV6-6	once	TRBJ2-1	CASSYSSLALQFF	TGTGCCAGCAGTTACTCGTCACTAGCCCTTCAGTTCTTC
.	TRBV21-1	.	TRBJ1-1	CASSKETPRGGTEAFF	TGTGCCAGCAGCAAAGAAACCCCTCGGGGAGGCACTGAAGCTTTCTTT
.	TRBV10-2	.	TRBJ1-1	CASSELSKTGTEAFF	TGCGCCAGCAGTGAGTTATCCAAAACAGGGACTGAAGCTTTCTTT
TRBD1	TRBV19	.	TRBJ1-5	CASRGQLFNQPQHF	TGTGCCAGTAGGGGACAGCTATTCAATCAGCCCCAGCATTTT
TRBD1	TRBV5-1	.	TRBJ2-5	CASSSQGIETQYF	TGCGCCAGCAGCTCACAGGGGATAGAGACCCAGTACTTC
.	TRBV18	.	TRBJ1-4	CASSPNRATNEKLFF	TGTGCCAGCTCACCAAACAGGGCAACTAATGAAAAACTGTTTTTT
TRBD1	TRBV6-5	.	TRBJ2-7	CASSLTGGYSYEQYF	TGTGCCAGCAGCCTGACAGGGGGCTACTCCTACGAGCAGTACTTC
.	TRBV30	.	TRBJ2-7	CAWSVVIGDEQYF	TGTGCCTGGAGTGTAGTAATCGGTGATGAGCAGTACTTC
.	TRBV2	.	TRBJ1-5	CASRRDKGQPQHF	TGTGCCAGCAGGAGGGACAAGGGTCAGCCCCAGCATTTT
.	TRBV20-1	.	TRBJ1-5	CSASFRVGSNQPQHF	TGCAGTGCTAGTTTCAGGGTGGGTAGCAATCAGCCCCAGCATTTT
TRBD1	TRBV7-2	.	TRBJ2-7	CASSYPGQGAGEQYF	TGTGCCAGCAGCTACCCGGGACAGGGGGCTGGCGAGCAGTACTTC
.	TRBV5-1	.	TRBJ1-1	CASSFDSSNTEAFF	TGCGCCAGCAGCTTTGACAGTTCGAACACTGAAGCTTTCTTT
.	TRBV5-1	.	TRBJ2-2	CASSLDETSRTGELFF	TGCGCCAGCAGCTTGGATGAGACTAGTAGAACCGGGGAGCTGTTTTTT
.	TRBV9	.	TRBJ1-2	CASSVAQGIAGYTF	TGTGCCAGCAGCGTAGCTCAGGGAATTGCTGGCTACACCTTC
.	TRBV30	once	TRBJ2-5	CAWSGQLGETQYF	TGTGCCTGGAGTGGACAACTTGGGGAGACCCAGTACTTC
.	TRBV7-3	.	TRBJ1-1	CASSSGGSNTEAFF	TGTGCCAGCAGCTCGGGGGGTAGCAACACTGAAGCTTTCTTT
TRBD2	TRBV19	.	TRBJ2-1	CASSIRGTSAFPEQFF	TGTGCCAGTAGTATACGTGGGACTAGCGCTTTCCCTGAGCAGTTCTTC
.	TRBV2	.	TRBJ2-1	CASRSRAGPGNEQFF	TGTGCCAGCCGTTCCAGGGCGGGACCCGGGAATGAGCAGTTCTTC
TRBD1	TRBV29-1	.	TRBJ2-3	CSVDGTGGADTQYF	TGCAGCGTCGACGGGACAGGGGGAGCAGATACGCAGTATTTT
TRBD2	TRBV19	few	TRBJ2-1	CASTKRGSSYNEQFF	TGTGCCAGTACGAAACGCGGGAGCTCCTACAATGAGCAGTTCTTC
TRBD1	TRBV6-5	.	TRBJ1-2	CASSYTGTDGYTF	TGTGCCAGCAGTTACACCGGGACAGACGGCTACACCTTC
.	TRBV5-6	.	TRBJ2-3	CASSLDLGGGTDTQYF	TGTGCCAGCAGCCTGGACCTCGGAGGCGGCACAGATACGCAGTATTTT
.	TRBV19	.	TRBJ1-5	CASSIGGQGNQPQHF	TGTGCCAGTAGTATAGGAGGGCAGGGGAATCAGCCCCAGCATTTT
.	TRBV27	.	TRBJ1-4	CASSFRGTGFATNEKLFF	TGTGCCAGCAGTTTTAGAGGTACAGGTTTTGCAACTAATGAAAAACTGTTTTTT
.	TRBV9	.	TRBJ2-1	CASSPSPSSGQFF	TGTGCCAGCAGCCCAAGCCCCTCCAGCGGGCAGTTCTTC
.	TRBV30	.	TRBJ1-1	CAWSSRQTYNTEAFF	TGTGCCTGGAGCAGTCGACAGACATATAACACTGAAGCTTTCTTT
TRBD2	TRBV3-1/TRBV3-2	once	TRBJ2-3	CASSPLTSGDTDTQYF	TGTGCCAGCAGTCCCCTGACTAGCGGAGACACAGATACGCAGTATTTT
TRBD1	TRBV5-6	few	TRBJ1-2	CASSLAWTGPNGYTF	TGTGCCAGCAGCTTGGCCTGGACAGGGCCGAATGGCTACACCTTC
.	TRBV9	.	TRBJ2-2	CASSVTGGGTGGELFF	TGTGCCAGCAGCGTCACGGGTGGAGGGACGGGCGGGGAGCTGTTTTTT
.	TRBV7-9	.	TRBJ1-4	CASRLSTGTNEKLFF	TGTGCCAGCAGGCTTTCAACGGGGACTAATGAAAAACTGTTTTTT
.	TRBV24-1	.	TRBJ2-1	CATSDPREPYNEQFF	TGTGCCACCAGTGATCCTCGGGAACCCTACAATGAGCAGTTCTTC
.	TRBV7-6	few	TRBJ2-2	CASSLGTGELFF	TGTGCCAGCAGCCTCGGTACCGGGGAGCTGTTTTTT
TRBD1	TRBV5-1	.	TRBJ2-5	CASSFWGQFIETQYF	TGCGCCAGCAGCTTTTGGGGACAGTTTATTGAGACCCAGTACTTC
.	TRBV10-1	.	TRBJ1-1	CASSESRVAEAFF	TGCGCCAGCAGTGAGTCGAGGGTTGCTGAAGCTTTCTTT
TRBD2	TRBV5-1	.	TRBJ2-3	CASSLRPGLQYF	TGCGCCAGCAGCTTAAGACCGGGACTACAGTATTTT
.	TRBV6-5	few	TRBJ1-3	CAVGSSGNTIYF	TGTGCCGTAGGGAGCTCTGGAAACACCATATATTTT
TRBD1	TRBV10-3	.	TRBJ1-2	CAISGRRGLVYGYTF	TGTGCCATCAGTGGGAGGAGGGGGCTGGTCTATGGCTACACCTTC